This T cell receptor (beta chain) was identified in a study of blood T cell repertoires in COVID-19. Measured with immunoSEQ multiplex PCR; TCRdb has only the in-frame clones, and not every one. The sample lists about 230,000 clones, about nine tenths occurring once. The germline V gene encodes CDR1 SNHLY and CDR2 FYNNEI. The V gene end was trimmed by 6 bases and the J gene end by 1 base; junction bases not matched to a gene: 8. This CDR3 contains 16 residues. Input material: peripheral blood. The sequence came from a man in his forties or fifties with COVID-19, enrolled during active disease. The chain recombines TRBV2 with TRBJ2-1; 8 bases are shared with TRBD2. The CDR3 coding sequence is TGTGCCAGCAGGGGATTAGCGGGGCAATCCTACAATGAGCAGTTCTTC. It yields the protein CASRGLAGQSYNEQFF.